This T cell receptor beta chain was found in a study of neurological immune-mediated disorders. MiXCR, applied by TCRdb to the 5' RACE reads, yields one record per CDR3 protein. The sample shows roughly 59,000 distinct CDR3 sequences, around 5% of them seen only once. In regard to this clonotype: Antigen unknown.

Broader study findings: On phylogenetic grouping, the repertoires of 18 of 34 multiple sclerosis patients fell within one related-CDR3 cluster, constituting a possible signature.

Sequencing was carried out using PBMCs. The sequence was obtained from a human donor with multiple sclerosis. The donor label of this sample is uncertain.

Here the CDR3 reads CASWTGVHGQPQHF. DNA for the CDR3: TGTGCCAGTTGGACAGGGGTCCACGGTCAGCCCCAGCATTTT. This sequence joins TRBV19 and TRBJ1-5; the match to TRBD1 covers 9 bases. The CDR3 consists of 14 residues. V shed 8 bases, J shed 6 bases, and the junction held 8 bases outside the gene matches. Germline assignment: CDR1 LNHDA and CDR2 SQIVND (reference sequence).